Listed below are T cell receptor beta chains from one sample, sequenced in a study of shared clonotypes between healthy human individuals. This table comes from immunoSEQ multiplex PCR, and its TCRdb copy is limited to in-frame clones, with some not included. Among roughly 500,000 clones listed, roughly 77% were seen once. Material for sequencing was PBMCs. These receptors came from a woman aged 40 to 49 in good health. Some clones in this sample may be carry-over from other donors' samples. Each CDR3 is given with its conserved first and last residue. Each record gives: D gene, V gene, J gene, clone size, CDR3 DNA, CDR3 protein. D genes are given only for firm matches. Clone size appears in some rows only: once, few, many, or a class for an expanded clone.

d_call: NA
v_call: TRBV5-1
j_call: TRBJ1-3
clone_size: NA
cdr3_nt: TGCGCCAGCAGCTCCGGAGGGGGGGCTGGAAACACCATATATTTT
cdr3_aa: CASSSGGGAGNTIYF

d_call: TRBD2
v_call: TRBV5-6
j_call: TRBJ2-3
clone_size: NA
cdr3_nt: TGTGCCAGCAGCTTGGGCCCGGGACTAGCTACCGATACGCAGTATTTT
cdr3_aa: CASSLGPGLATDTQYF

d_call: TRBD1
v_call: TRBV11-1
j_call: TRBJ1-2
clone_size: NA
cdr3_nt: TGTGCCAGCAGCGCCAACAGGGGACGGGGTGGCTACACCTTC
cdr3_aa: CASSANRGRGGYTF

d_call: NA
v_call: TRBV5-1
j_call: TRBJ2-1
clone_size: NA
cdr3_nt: TGCGCCAGCAGCTTGGTAGGCGATGGGAATGAGCAGTTCTTC
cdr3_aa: CASSLVGDGNEQFF

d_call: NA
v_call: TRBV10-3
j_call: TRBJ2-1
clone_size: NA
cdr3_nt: TGTGCCATCAGTGAGTCCCCTAGCGAGTACAATGAGCAGTTCTTC
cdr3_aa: CAISESPSEYNEQFF

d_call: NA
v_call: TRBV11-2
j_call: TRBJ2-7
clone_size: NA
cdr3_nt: TGTGCCAGCAGCCACCGGACACTTTGGCCCTACGAGCAGTACTTC
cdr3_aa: CASSHRTLWPYEQYF

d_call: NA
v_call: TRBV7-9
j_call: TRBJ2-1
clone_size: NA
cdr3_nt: TGTGCCAGCAGTCCGGCTAGCCAGGAATACAATGAGCAGTTCTTC
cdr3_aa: CASSPASQEYNEQFF

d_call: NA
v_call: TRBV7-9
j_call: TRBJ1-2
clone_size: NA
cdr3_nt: TGTGCCAGCAGCTCCCAAGTGGGCTCTGGCTACACCTTC
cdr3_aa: CASSSQVGSGYTF

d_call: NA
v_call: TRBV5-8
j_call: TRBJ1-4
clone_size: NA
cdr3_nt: TGTGCCAGCAGCCCCTCCCGGGTGAGGCGTGAAAAACTGTTTTTT
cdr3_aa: CASSPSRVRREKLFF

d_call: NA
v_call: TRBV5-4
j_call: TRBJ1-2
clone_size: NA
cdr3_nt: TGTGCCAGCAGCTCTGACAGTAACTATGGCTACACCTTC
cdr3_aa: CASSSDSNYGYTF

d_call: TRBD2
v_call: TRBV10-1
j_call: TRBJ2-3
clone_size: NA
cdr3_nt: TGCGCCAGCACCAGCGGGAGAGAGGGATACACAGATACGCAGTATTTT
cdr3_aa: CASTSGREGYTDTQYF

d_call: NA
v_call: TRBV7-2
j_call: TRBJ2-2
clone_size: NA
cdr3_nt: TGTGCCAGCAGCCTCCGTTGGGGCGGGGAGCTGTTTTTT
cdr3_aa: CASSLRWGGELFF

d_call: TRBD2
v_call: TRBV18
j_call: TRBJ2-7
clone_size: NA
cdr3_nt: TGTGCCAGCTCACCAGGGCGCGGGAGGACCCACGAGCAGTACTTC
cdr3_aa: CASSPGRGRTHEQYF

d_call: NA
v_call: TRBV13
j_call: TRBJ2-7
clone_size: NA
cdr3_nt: TGTGCCAGCAGCTTATGGTCCTACGAGCAGTACTTC
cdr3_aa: CASSLWSYEQYF

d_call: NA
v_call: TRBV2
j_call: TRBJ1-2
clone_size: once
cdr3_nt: TGTGCCAGCGGTCGGGGCAGGTTAATAGCTAACTATGGCTACACCTTC
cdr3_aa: CASGRGRLIANYGYTF

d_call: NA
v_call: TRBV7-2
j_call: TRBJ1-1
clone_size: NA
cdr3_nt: TGTGCCAGCAGTGGGCAGGGGCCGGGGACTGAAGCTTTCTTT
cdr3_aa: CASSGQGPGTEAFF

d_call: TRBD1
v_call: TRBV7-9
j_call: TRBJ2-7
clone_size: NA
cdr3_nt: TGTGCCAGCAGCATCGGGACAGGGCCTTACGAGCAGTACTTC
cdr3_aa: CASSIGTGPYEQYF

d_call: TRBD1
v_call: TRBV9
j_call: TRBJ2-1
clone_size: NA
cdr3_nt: TGTGCCAGCAGCGTAGTAGGAGTGGGACAGATTAATGAGCAGTTCTTC
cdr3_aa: CASSVVGVGQINEQFF

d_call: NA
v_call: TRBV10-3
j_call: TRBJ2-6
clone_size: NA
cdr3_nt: TGTGCCATCAGTGAGTCGAGGGGGAGTGGGGCCAACGTCCTGACTTTC
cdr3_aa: CAISESRGSGANVLTF

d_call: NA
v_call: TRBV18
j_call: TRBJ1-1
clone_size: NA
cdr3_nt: TGTGCCAGCTCACCACGTATGAACACTGAAGCTTTCTTT
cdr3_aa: CASSPRMNTEAFF

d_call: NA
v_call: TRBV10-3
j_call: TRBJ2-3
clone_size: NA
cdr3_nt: TGTGCCATCAGTGAGAGGACTTCCTACAGAGATACGCAGTATTTT
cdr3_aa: CAISERTSYRDTQYF

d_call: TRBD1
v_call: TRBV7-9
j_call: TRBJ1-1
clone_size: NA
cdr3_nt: TGTGCCAGCAGCTATCAGGGGGGCACTGAAGCTTTCTTT
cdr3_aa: CASSYQGGTEAFF

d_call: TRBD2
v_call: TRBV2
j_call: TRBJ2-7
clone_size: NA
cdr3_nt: TGTGCCAGCAGTTCGGGACTAGCGTTTTACGAGCAGTACTTC
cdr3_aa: CASSSGLAFYEQYF

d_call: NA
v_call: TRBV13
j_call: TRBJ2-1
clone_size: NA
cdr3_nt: TGTGCCAGCAGAGATTCACTGCTCAGGGGGGAGAAGTTCTTC
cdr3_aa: CASRDSLLRGEKFF

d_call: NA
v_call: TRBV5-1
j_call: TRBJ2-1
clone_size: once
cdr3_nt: TGCGCCAGCAGCTCCCTGCCCGTCTACAATGAGCAGTTCTTC
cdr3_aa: CASSSLPVYNEQFF

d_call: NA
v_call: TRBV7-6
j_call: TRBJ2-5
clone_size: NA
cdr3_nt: TGTGCCAGCAGCTTACCCCCCCGGGGTGGCCACCAAGAGACCCAGTACTTC
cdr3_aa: CASSLPPRGGHQETQYF

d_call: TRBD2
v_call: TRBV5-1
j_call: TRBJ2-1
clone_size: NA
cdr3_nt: TGCGCCAGCAGCTTGGGACTAGCGGGAGCGATGGGTGAGCAGTTCTTC
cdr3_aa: CASSLGLAGAMGEQFF

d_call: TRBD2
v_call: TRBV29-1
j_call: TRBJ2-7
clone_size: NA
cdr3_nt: TGCAGCGTTGTGGGTGGGACTAGCGGGAGTGCTTACGAGCAGTACTTC
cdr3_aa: CSVVGGTSGSAYEQYF